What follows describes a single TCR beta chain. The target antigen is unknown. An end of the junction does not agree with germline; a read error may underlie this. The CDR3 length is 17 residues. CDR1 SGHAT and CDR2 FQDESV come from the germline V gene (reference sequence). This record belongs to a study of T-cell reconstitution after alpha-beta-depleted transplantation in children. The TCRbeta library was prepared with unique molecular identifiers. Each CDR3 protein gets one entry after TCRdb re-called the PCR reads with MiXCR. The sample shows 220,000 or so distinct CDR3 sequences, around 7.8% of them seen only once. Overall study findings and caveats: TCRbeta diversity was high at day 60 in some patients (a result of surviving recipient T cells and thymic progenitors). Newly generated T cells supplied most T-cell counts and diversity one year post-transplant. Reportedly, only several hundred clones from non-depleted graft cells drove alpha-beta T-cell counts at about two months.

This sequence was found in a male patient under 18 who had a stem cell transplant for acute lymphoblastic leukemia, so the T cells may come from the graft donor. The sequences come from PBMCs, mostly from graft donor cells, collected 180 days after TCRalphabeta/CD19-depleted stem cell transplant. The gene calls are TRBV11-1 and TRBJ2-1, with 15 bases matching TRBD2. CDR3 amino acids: CGSSLAGTSGRYNEQFF. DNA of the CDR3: TGTGGCAGCAGCTTAGCGGGGACTAGCGGGAGGTATAATGAGCAGTTCTTC. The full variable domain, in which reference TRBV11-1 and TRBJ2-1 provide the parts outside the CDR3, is EAEVAQSPRYKITEKSQAVAFWCDPISGHATLYWYRQILGQGPELLVQFQDESVVDDSQLPKDRFSAERLKGVDSTLKIQPAELGDSAMYLCGSSLAGTSGRYNEQFFGPGTRLTVL.